This T cell receptor beta chain was retrieved from a study of cytomegalovirus exposure and HLA in healthy donors. This CDR3 spans 16 amino acids. CDR1 and CDR2 from the germline V gene are SEHNR and FQNEAQ (reference sequence). The junction had 8 bases not matched to a gene; V was cut back by 5 bases and J by 1 base. Worth noting for this clone: The antigen remains undetermined.

PCR used 60 Vbeta primers and 13 Jbeta primers. Measured with immunoSEQ multiplex PCR; TCRdb has only the in-frame clones, and not every one. The data hold about 150,000 clones, with roughly 80% observed a single time. Study results and caveats: Further analysis was carried out later, and it showed several of the most significant clusters appearing linked to common viral pathogens. Looking again later, the authors saw that most CMV-associated TCR beta chains seemed HLA-restricted.

The specimen sequenced was PBMCs. The TCR was taken from a woman aged 40 to 50 in good health and CMV-seropositive. V is TRBV7-9 and J is TRBJ1-1, with TRBD1 identical over 9 bases. The CDR3 nucleotides are TGTGCCAGCAGCCCGCCCGGGACAGGGAAGAACACTGAAGCTTTCTTT. Amino acids: CASSPPGTGKNTEAFF.